Listed here are 15 T cell receptor beta chains from one sample, sequenced in a study of OX40 agonist ivuxolimab in advanced cancers. Only in-frame clones appear in the TCRdb table, and some are missing; sequencing was by immunoSEQ multiplex PCR. The sample includes tens of thousands of clones, about four fifths seen only once; the top ten take roughly 30%. This material consisted of CD4+ or CD8+ T cells sorted from blood, taken in a trial of the OX40 agonist ivuxolimab. Receptors originate from an adult with an advanced solid tumor such as melanoma, head and neck, liver or kidney cancer.

The CDR3 spells CASSGSGEKLFF. The CDR3 DNA sequence: TGTGCCAGCAGCGGATCTGGAGAAAAACTGTTTTTT. V and J are TRBV9 and TRBJ1-4; D is unclear. CDR3 size: 12 residues. V shed 3 bases and J shed 8 bases, with 8 bases lying between them. Germline lookup yields CDR1 SGDLS and CDR2 YYNGEE.

V is TRBV10-3 and J is TRBJ1-4; no clear D. Trimming removed 1 base at V and 2 bases at J, with 11 bases between. The CDR3 is 16 amino acids. From germline, CDR1 is ENHRY and CDR2 SYGVKD. In DNA form, the CDR3 reads TGTGCCATCAGTGAGTTTGGGATTTCGACTAATGAAAAACTGTTTTTT. This codes for CAISEFGISTNEKLFF.

The rearrangement links TRBV29-1 to TRBJ2-1; 7 nucleotides agree with TRBD1. Germline CDR1 reads SQVTM; CDR2 reads ANQGSEA. CDR3 length: 13 amino acids. The V gene end was trimmed by 8 bases and the J gene end by 7 bases; junction bases not matched to a gene: 11. This chain's CDR3 is CSLQQGVLNEQFF. Written as DNA, the CDR3 is TGCAGCCTCCAGCAGGGGGTTTTAAATGAGCAGTTCTTC.

The sample holds one count of this clone. The rearrangement joins TRBV27 to TRBJ2-1, with D possibly TRBD1 on 5 matching bases. CDR1 is MNHEY and CDR2 is SMNVEV in the germline V gene (reference sequence). The V end lost 7 bases, the J end lost 4 bases, and 8 bases lay between the germline ends. This CDR3 comprises 12 residues. The CDR3 loop reads CASTTEYNEQFF. DNA for the CDR3: TGTGCCAGCACGACAGAGTACAATGAGCAGTTCTTC.

This clone has only one observation. V and J are TRBV30 and TRBJ2-1, with D perhaps matching TRBD2 (6 bases). Trimming took off 4 bases at V and 8 bases at J, with 12 bases between the two ends. Germline lookup yields CDR1 GTSNPN and CDR2 SVGIG (reference sequence). CDR3 length equals 12 residues. DNA for the CDR3: TGTGCCTGGATGTCGGGAGCGGATGAGCAGTTCTTC. Translation: CAWMSGADEQFF. Variable domain in full (rest from reference TRBV30 and TRBJ2-1): SQTIHQWPATLVQPVGSPLSLECTVEGTSNPNLYWYRQAAGRGLQLLFYSVGIGQISSEVPQNLSASRPQDRQFILSSKKLLLSDSGFYLCAWMSGADEQFFGPGTRLTVL.

The count of this clone is one. The J gene is TRBJ1-2, the V gene TRBV4-1; no clear D gene. Germline-derived CDR1 and CDR2 are MGHRA and YSYEKL. The CDR3 covers 11 residues. The ends were cut back, 3 bases at V and 8 bases at J, with 7 bases in the middle. CDR3 DNA: TGCGCCAGCAGCCAGTCCGGAGGCTACACCTTC. Its translation: CASSQSGGYTF.

The chain joins TRBV6-6 to TRBJ2-7, with 7 nucleotides matching TRBD2. Germline CDR1 and CDR2: MNHNY and SVGAGI (reference sequence). The ends lost 7 bases at V and 2 bases at J; junction bases unmatched: 8. The CDR3 totals 14 residues. The chain's CDR3 is CASTPGEGTYEQYF. The CDR3 nucleotides read TGTGCCAGCACCCCCGGGGAGGGGACCTACGAGCAGTACTTC.

CDR3 loop: CASSQDAGISREQYF. CDR3 DNA sequence: TGCGCCAGCAGCCAAGATGCAGGGATCTCTAGGGAGCAGTACTTC. J is TRBJ2-7 and V is TRBV4-1; D perhaps matches TRBD1 (5 bases). V lost 0 bases and J 7 bases, leaving 16 bases between the germline ends. This CDR3 has 15 residues. From germline, CDR1 is MGHRA and CDR2 YSYEKL.

V gene TRBV4-1 combines with J gene TRBJ1-1; D not resolved. The CDR3 runs 13 residues. Trimming removed 0 bases at V and 6 bases at J, with 8 bases between. The V gene's germline CDR1 is MGHRA and CDR2 YSYEKL. CDR3 amino acids: CASSQDLLSEAFF. The CDR3 bases are TGCGCCAGCAGCCAAGATCTTCTTTCTGAAGCTTTCTTT.

The chain couples TRBV30 to TRBJ1-1; D remains unclear. Germline CDR1 reads GTSNPN; CDR2 reads SVGIG (reference sequence). CDR3 length equals 14 residues. Deletions cut 0 bases from V and 0 bases from J, with 8 bases between. CDR3 sequence: CAWSVGRMNTEAFF. The CDR3 nucleotides are TGTGCCTGGAGTGTAGGGAGAATGAACACTGAAGCTTTCTTT.

J is TRBJ2-2 and V is TRBV27; D is perhaps TRBD2 (6 bases). CDR1 MNHEY and CDR2 SMNVEV come from the germline V gene (reference sequence). CDR3 length: 14 residues. Trimming stripped 0 bases from V and 5 bases from J, with 7 bases between. The CDR3 region is CASSLSGGTGELFF. DNA for the CDR3: TGTGCCAGCAGTTTATCGGGGGGAACCGGGGAGCTGTTTTTT.

The V call is TRBV5-6, the J call TRBJ1-1, with TRBD1 matching 9 bases. Germline V gives CDR1 SGHDT, CDR2 YYEEEE. This CDR3 has 14 amino acids. Trimming cost V 4 bases and J 3 bases; bases outside gene matches: 4. This CDR3 is CASSIGTGYTEAFF. In DNA form, the CDR3 reads TGTGCCAGCAGCATAGGGACAGGGTACACTGAAGCTTTCTTT.

V gene TRBV5-4 combines with J gene TRBJ2-1; 9 bases fit TRBD2. CDR3 size: 14 residues. Germline V gene data show CDR1 as SGHNT and CDR2 as YYREEE (reference sequence). Losses at the gene ends were 2 bases for V and 9 bases for J; bases not matched to a gene: 6. The DNA of the CDR3 is TGTGCCAGCAGCTTTGTAGCGGGAGAGAGTGAGCAGTTCTTC. This translates into CASSFVAGESEQFF.

J is TRBJ2-7 and V is TRBV7-6; 8 bases agree with TRBD1. The CDR3 has 15 residues. V trimming: 0 bases; J trimming: 2 bases; junction bases outside the gene matches: 3. CDR1 and CDR2 (germline): SGHVS, FNYEAQ. CDR3: CASSLAGTGAYEQYF. The CDR3 region has the DNA TGTGCCAGCAGCTTAGCAGGGACAGGAGCCTACGAGCAGTACTTC.

V and J are TRBV12-5 and TRBJ2-5, with D perhaps given as TRBD1 or TRBD2 (5 bases each). CDR1 is LGHNT, CDR2 FRNRAP, per germline. With 3 bases removed from V and 2 bases from J, the gap between germline ends came to 10 bases. This CDR3 has 14 residues. The CDR3 loop is CASGFGTDQETQYF. In DNA form, the CDR3 reads TGTGCTAGTGGTTTCGGGACCGATCAAGAGACCCAGTACTTC.